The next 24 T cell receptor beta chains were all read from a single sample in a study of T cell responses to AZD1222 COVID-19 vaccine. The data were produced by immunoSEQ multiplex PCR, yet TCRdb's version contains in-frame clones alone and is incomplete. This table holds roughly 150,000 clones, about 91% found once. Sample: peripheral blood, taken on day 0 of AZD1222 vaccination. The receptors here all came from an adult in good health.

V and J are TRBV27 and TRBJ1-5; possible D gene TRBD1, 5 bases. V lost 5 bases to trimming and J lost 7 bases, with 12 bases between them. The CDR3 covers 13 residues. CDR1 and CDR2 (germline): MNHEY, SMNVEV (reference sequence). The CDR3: CASSAWWGQPQHF. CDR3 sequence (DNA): TGTGCCAGCAGTGCCTGGTGGGGGCAGCCCCAGCATTTT.

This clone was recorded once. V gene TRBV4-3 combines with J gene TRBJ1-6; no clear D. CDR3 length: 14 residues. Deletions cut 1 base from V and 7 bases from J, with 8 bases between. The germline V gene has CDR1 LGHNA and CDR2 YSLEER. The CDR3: CASSQGVSNSPLHF. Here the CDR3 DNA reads TGCGCCAGCAGCCAAGGGGTCAGCAATTCACCCCTCCACTTT.

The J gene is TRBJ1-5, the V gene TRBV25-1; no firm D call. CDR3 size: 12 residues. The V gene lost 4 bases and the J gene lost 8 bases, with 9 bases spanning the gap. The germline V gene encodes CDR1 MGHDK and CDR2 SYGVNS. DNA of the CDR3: TGTGCCAGCAGTGGGGTTGCGGAGCCCCAGCATTTT. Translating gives CASSGVAEPQHF.

CDR3 in amino acids: CSASYRGQSGANVLTF. The CDR3 DNA reads TGCAGTGCTAGTTACAGGGGGCAATCTGGGGCCAACGTCCTGACTTTC. The rearrangement uses TRBV20-1 and TRBJ2-6; 9 bases map to TRBD1. This CDR3 comprises 16 residues. With V trimmed by 3 bases and J by 1 base, 4 bases remained unmatched. Germline lookup yields CDR1 DFQATT and CDR2 SNEGSKA (reference sequence).

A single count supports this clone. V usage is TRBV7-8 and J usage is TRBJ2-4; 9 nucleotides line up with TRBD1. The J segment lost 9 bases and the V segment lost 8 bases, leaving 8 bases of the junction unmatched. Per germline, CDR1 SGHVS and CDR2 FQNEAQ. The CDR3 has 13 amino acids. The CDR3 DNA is TGTGCCAGCGGCGACAGGGGGTTCGGCATTCAGTACTTC. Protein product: CASGDRGFGIQYF.

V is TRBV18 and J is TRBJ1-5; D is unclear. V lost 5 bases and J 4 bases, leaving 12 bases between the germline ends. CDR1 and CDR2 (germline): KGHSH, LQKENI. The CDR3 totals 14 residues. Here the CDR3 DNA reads TGTGCCAGCTCATTCAGAGCCGGGAATCAGCCCCAGCATTTT. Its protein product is CASSFRAGNQPQHF.

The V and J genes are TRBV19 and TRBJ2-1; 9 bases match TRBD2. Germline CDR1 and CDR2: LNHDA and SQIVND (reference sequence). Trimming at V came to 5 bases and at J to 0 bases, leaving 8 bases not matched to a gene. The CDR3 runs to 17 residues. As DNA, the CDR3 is TGTGCCAGTAGTGCGCCTAGCGGGACCGGCTCCTACAATGAGCAGTTCTTC. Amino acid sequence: CASSAPSGTGSYNEQFF.

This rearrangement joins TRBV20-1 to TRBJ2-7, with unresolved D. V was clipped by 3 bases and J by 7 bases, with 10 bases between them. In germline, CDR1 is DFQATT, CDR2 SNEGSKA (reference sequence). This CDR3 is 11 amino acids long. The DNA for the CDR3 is TGCAGTGCTAGCGAACTGGGGGAGCAGTACTTC. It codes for CSASELGEQYF.

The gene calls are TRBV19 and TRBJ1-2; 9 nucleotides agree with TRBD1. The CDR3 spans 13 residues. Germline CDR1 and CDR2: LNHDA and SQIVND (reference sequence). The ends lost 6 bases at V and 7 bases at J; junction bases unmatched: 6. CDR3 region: CASRTTGGFGYTF. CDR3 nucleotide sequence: TGTGCCAGTAGAACGACAGGGGGATTTGGCTACACCTTC.

CDR3: CASSLGGVTDTQYF. CDR3 DNA sequence: TGTGCCAGCAGTTTGGGGGGAGTCACAGATACGCAGTATTTT. V and J are TRBV6-2 or TRBV6-3 and TRBJ2-3; the D gene is possibly TRBD2 (6 bases). The CDR3 contains 14 residues. V was shortened by 4 bases and J by 2 bases, with 10 bases between the two germline ends. Germline CDR1 MNHEY, CDR2 SVGEGT.

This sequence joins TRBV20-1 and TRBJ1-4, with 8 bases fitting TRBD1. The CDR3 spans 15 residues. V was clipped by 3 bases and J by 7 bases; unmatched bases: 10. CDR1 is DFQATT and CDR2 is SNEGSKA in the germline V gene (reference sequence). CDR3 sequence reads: CSASRTGTGAEKLFF. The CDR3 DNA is TGCAGTGCTAGTCGAACCGGGACAGGAGCTGAAAAACTGTTTTTT.

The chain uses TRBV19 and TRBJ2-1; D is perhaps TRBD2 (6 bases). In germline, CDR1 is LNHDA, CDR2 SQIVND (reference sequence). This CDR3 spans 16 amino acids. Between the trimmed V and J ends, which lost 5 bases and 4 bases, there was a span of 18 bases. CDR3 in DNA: TGTGCCAGTAGTCCCCGTTCGGCGGGATATTACAATGAGCAGTTCTTC. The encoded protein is CASSPRSAGYYNEQFF.

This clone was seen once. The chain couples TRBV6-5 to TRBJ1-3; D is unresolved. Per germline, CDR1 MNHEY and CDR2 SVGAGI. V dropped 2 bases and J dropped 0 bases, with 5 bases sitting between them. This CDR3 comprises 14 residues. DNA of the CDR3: TGTGCCAGCAGTTACAGCAGCTCTGGAAACACCATATATTTT. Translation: CASSYSSSGNTIYF.

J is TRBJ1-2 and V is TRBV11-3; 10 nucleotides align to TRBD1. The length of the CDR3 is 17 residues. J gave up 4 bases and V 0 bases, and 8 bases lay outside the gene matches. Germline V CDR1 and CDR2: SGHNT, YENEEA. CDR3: CASSLDRDRGRSYGYTF. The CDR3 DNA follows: TGTGCCAGCAGCTTAGACCGGGACAGGGGTAGATCCTATGGCTACACCTTC.

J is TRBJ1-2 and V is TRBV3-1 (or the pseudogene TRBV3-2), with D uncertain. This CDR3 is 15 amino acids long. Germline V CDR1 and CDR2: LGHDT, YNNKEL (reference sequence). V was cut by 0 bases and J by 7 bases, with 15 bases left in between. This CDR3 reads CASSQDWGSSSGYTF. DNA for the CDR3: TGTGCCAGCAGCCAAGATTGGGGTTCCTCTTCTGGCTACACCTTC.

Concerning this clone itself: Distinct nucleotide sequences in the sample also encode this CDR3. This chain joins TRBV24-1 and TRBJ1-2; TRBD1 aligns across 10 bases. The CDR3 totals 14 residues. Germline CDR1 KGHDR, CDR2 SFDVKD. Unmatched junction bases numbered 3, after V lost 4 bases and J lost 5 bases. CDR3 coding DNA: TGTGCCACCAGTGACCGGGACAGGGGTTATGGCTACACCTTC. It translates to CATSDRDRGYGYTF.

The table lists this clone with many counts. CDR3 DNA: TGTGCCAGCAGCTTAAGGGGCACAGATACGCAGTATTTT. Its protein is CASSLRGTDTQYF. This chain links TRBV11-3 with TRBJ2-3; no reliable D call. The CDR3 has 13 amino acids. Germline CDR1 is SGHNT and CDR2 is YENEEA. V lost 2 bases and J 1 base, leaving 4 bases between the germline ends.

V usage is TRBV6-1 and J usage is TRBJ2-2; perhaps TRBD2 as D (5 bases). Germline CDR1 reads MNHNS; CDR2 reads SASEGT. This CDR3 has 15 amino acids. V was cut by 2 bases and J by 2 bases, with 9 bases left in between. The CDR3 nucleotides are TGTGCCAGCAGTGAACGGGGTTATAACACCGGGGAGCTGTTTTTT. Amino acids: CASSERGYNTGELFF.

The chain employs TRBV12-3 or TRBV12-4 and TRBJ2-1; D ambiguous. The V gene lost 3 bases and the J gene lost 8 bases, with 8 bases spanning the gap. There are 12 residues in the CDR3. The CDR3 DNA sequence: TGTGCCAGCAGTTTGGGCGGCTATGAGCAGTTCTTC. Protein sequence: CASSLGGYEQFF.

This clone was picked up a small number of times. The CDR3 DNA is TGTGCCAGCAGCCGGGAGGGGGAGAACACCGGGGAGCTGTTTTTT. Translated: CASSREGENTGELFF. V is TRBV13 and J is TRBJ2-2; 8 bases align to TRBD2. There are 15 residues in the CDR3. In germline, CDR1 is PRHDT, CDR2 FYEKMQ (reference sequence). With V trimmed by 5 bases and J by 1 base, 3 bases remained unmatched.

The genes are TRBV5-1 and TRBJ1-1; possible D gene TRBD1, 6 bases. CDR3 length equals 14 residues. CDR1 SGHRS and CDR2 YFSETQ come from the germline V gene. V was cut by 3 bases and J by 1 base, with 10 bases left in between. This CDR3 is CASSWGAGNTEAFF. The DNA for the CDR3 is TGCGCCAGCAGCTGGGGGGCTGGGAACACTGAAGCTTTCTTT.

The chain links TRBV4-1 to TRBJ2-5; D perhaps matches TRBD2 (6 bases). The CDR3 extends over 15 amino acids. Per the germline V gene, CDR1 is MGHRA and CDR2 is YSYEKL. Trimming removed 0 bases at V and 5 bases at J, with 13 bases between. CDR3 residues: CASSQDRVGGETQYF. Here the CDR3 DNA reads TGCGCCAGCAGCCAAGATCGGGTAGGAGGGGAGACCCAGTACTTC.

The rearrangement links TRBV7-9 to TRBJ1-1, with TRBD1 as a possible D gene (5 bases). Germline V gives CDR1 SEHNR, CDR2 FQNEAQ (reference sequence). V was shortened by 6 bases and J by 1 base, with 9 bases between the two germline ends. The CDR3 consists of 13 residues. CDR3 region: CASSPDKNTEAFF. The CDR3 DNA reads TGTGCCAGCAGTCCGGACAAGAACACTGAAGCTTTCTTT.

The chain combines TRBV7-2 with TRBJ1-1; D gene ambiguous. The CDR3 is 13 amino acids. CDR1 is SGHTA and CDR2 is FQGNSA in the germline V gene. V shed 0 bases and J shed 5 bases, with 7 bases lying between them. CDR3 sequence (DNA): TGTGCCAGCAGCTTAGCGGGGTTAACTGAAGCTTTCTTT. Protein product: CASSLAGLTEAFF.